The 15 T cell receptor beta chains presented below share a single source sample, sequenced in a study of siplizumab effects on memory and regulatory T cells. Assay used: immunoSEQ multiplex PCR; TCRdb lists only in-frame clones, some missing. The sample contains over 90,000 clones, 92% of which appear only once. Sequences were obtained from CD4+ T cells sorted from blood. Receptors were obtained from a human donor in good health.

The chain couples TRBV29-1 to TRBJ1-5; 10 nucleotides agree with TRBD1. The CDR3 runs to 14 residues. CDR1 is SQVTM, CDR2 ANQGSEA, per germline. J gave up 4 bases and V 6 bases, and 6 bases lay outside the gene matches. The chain's CDR3 is CSVKLDRGNQPQHF. The DNA of the CDR3 is TGCAGCGTGAAACTGGACAGGGGGAATCAGCCCCAGCATTTT.

The V and J genes are TRBV30 and TRBJ2-7; D not certain. The CDR3 length is 11 residues. The V gene lost 0 bases and the J gene lost 2 bases, with 2 bases spanning the gap. CDR1 is GTSNPN and CDR2 is SVGIG in the germline V gene (reference sequence). CDR3 loop: CAWSVAYEQYF. The CDR3 coding sequence is TGTGCCTGGAGTGTAGCCTACGAGCAGTACTTC.

The chain employs TRBV7-6 and TRBJ1-4, with D perhaps TRBD1 (6 bases). The CDR3 spans 15 residues. The germline V gene has CDR1 SGHVS and CDR2 FNYEAQ. V lost 5 bases and J 5 bases, leaving 15 bases between the germline ends. CDR3 residues: CASSQVQGYNEKLFF. DNA for the CDR3: TGTGCCAGCAGCCAAGTACAGGGCTACAATGAAAAACTGTTTTTT.

The sample holds one count of this clone. The genes are TRBV18 and TRBJ1-5; 7 bases fit TRBD1. Trimming cost V 6 bases and J 0 bases; bases outside gene matches: 8. This CDR3 is built from 16 residues. Germline V lookup: CDR1 KGHSH, CDR2 LQKENI. CDR3 in amino acids: CASSLRQGYSNQPQHF. The CDR3 nucleotides are TGTGCCAGCTCTCTTAGACAGGGTTATAGCAATCAGCCCCAGCATTTT.

This chain connects TRBV29-1 to TRBJ1-3; D call uncertain. The CDR3 is 15 residues long. Germline CDR1 reads SQVTM; CDR2 reads ANQGSEA. V gave up 0 bases and J gave up 0 bases, with 9 bases separating them. The CDR3: CSVEDRRISGNTIYF. The DNA for the CDR3 is TGCAGCGTTGAAGACAGACGGATCTCTGGAAACACCATATATTTT.

The rearrangement links TRBV28 to TRBJ2-5; 8 bases fit TRBD2. The germline V gene encodes CDR1 MDHEN and CDR2 SYDVKM. This CDR3 comprises 16 residues. The ends lost 5 bases at V and 5 bases at J; junction bases unmatched: 13. The CDR3 DNA sequence: TGTGCCAGCAGTACATGGACTAGCCCACTAAGGGAGACCCAGTACTTC. Protein product: CASSTWTSPLRETQYF.

The V call is TRBV7-8, the J call TRBJ1-1; D unresolved. Germline V gene sequence: CDR1 SGHVS, CDR2 FQNEAQ. There are 13 residues in the CDR3. Deletions cut 2 bases from V and 1 base from J, with 5 bases between. CDR3 region: CASSLNQNTEAFF. For the CDR3, the DNA is TGTGCCAGCAGCTTAAACCAGAACACTGAAGCTTTCTTT.

The chain recombines TRBV29-1 with TRBJ2-5; D unresolved. Deletions cut 8 bases from V and 2 bases from J, with 15 bases between. The germline V gene encodes CDR1 SQVTM and CDR2 ANQGSEA. This CDR3 spans 13 amino acids. This CDR3 is CSSQRTPQETQYF. The CDR3, as DNA: TGCAGCTCCCAGAGGACCCCTCAAGAGACCCAGTACTTC.

This clone appeared once. This chain uses TRBV4-2 with TRBJ2-3; the D is unclear. V shed 4 bases and J shed 6 bases, with 11 bases lying between them. Looked up from germline, CDR1 is LGHNA and CDR2 is YNFKEQ. The CDR3 totals 13 residues. The CDR3: CASSPPLKDTQYF. The CDR3 DNA follows: TGTGCCAGCAGCCCTCCTTTGAAGGATACGCAGTATTTT.

The chain is built from TRBV28 and TRBJ1-1; tentatively, D is TRBD1 (5 bases). V lost 1 base, J lost 10 bases, and 13 bases lay in between. Germline assignment: CDR1 MDHEN and CDR2 SYDVKM. The CDR3 extends over 13 amino acids. The DNA for the CDR3 is TGTGCCAGCAGTTTATTGACGGGGGTTGGAGCTTTCTTT. This gives the protein CASSLLTGVGAFF. Looking up the rest from reference TRBV28 and TRBJ1-1 gives the full variable domain: DVKVTQSSRYLVKRTGEKVFLECVQDMDHENMFWYRQDPGLGLRLIYFSYDVKMKEKGDIPEGYSVSREKKERFSLILESASTNQTSMYLCASSLLTGVGAFFGQGTRLTVV.

CDR3 amino acids: CASSSLRQGVGETQYF. The CDR3, as DNA: TGTGCCAGCAGCTCCCTACGACAGGGAGTTGGAGAGACCCAGTACTTC. V is TRBV7-2 and J is TRBJ2-5; 7 nucleotides agree with TRBD1. The CDR3 consists of 16 residues. The V segment lost 4 bases and the J segment 4 bases; nucleotides outside the gene matches: 12. Per germline, CDR1 SGHTA and CDR2 FQGNSA.

V gene TRBV18 combines with J gene TRBJ1-1; no reliable D call. This CDR3 comprises 12 residues. V shed 1 base and J shed 8 bases, with 8 bases lying between them. Germline V lookup: CDR1 KGHSH, CDR2 LQKENI. The CDR3 nucleotides are TGTGCCAGCTCACCACTAGGGAAAGAAGCTTTCTTT. Its translation is CASSPLGKEAFF.

CDR3 protein: CASSSPKGRYNSPLHF. The CDR3 DNA reads as TGTGCCAGCAGTTCTCCCAAGGGACGGTATAATTCACCCCTCCACTTT. The genes are TRBV28 and TRBJ1-6; possible D gene TRBD1, 5 bases. This CDR3 spans 16 amino acids. Trimming cost V 4 bases and J 4 bases, with 14 bases left between them. The V gene's germline CDR1 is MDHEN and CDR2 SYDVKM.

The chain links TRBV11-2 to TRBJ2-7, with unresolved D. The V gene's germline CDR1 is SGHAT and CDR2 FQNNGV. The V end lost 5 bases, the J end lost 1 base, and 9 bases lay between the germline ends. The CDR3 extends over 13 amino acids. CDR3 amino acids: CASSRHSSYEQYF. The DNA of the CDR3 is TGTGCCAGCAGCCGCCATAGTTCCTACGAGCAGTACTTC.

V is TRBV11-2 and J is TRBJ2-5; D not certain. V was pared by 7 bases and J by 1 base, with 13 bases between. Germline V lookup: CDR1 SGHAT, CDR2 FQNNGV. This CDR3 is 14 amino acids long. This CDR3 reads CASTLIPSQETQYF. The DNA for the CDR3 is TGTGCCAGCACCCTGATACCCTCCCAAGAGACCCAGTACTTC.